These 31 T cell receptor beta chains originate from one sample sequenced in a study of shared clonotypes between healthy human individuals. TCRdb's table, derived via immunoSEQ multiplex PCR, lists solely in-frame clones and lacks some. This sample has around 1.9 million clones; more than 85% occur once, and the top ten carry about 1.5%. CD45RO-negative, CCR7-selected cells formed the naive CD8 fraction, which excluded terminally differentiated effector memory CD45RA+ cells. The sequenced material came from naive CD8+ T cells from PBMCs. The receptor set was obtained from a man between 18 and 29 years old in good health. Some clones in this sample may be carry-over from other donors' samples.

With respect to this clone: The same CDR3 also results from other DNA sequences found in this sample. This sequence joins TRBV19 and TRBJ1-1, with D perhaps matching TRBD1 (5 bases). In germline, CDR1 is LNHDA, CDR2 SQIVND (reference sequence). V was shortened by 3 bases and J by 7 bases, with 9 bases between the two germline ends. This CDR3 comprises 12 residues. CDR3 loop: CASSIGGGEAFF. The DNA for the CDR3 is TGTGCCAGTAGTATCGGTGGGGGTGAAGCTTTCTTT.

This sequence joins TRBV19 and TRBJ1-2, with TRBD1 matching over 7 bases. V gave up 8 bases and J gave up 2 bases; unmatched junction bases: 17. Germline values: CDR1 LNHDA, CDR2 SQIVND (reference sequence). The CDR3 loop spans 17 amino acids. CDR3 DNA: TGTGCCAGTCGTACTCCTGTACGTCCGGGACAGAACTATGGCTACACCTTC. Its translation is CASRTPVRPGQNYGYTF.

V is TRBV6-1 and J is TRBJ1-1, with D possibly matching TRBD1 (5 bases). Trimming removed 2 bases at V and 2 bases at J, with 18 bases between. The CDR3 length is 17 residues. The germline V gene encodes CDR1 MNHNS and CDR2 SASEGT. CDR3 nucleotides: TGTGCCAGCAGTGAACGGGTGGCGGGACCGCTAAACACTGAAGCTTTCTTT. Its protein product is CASSERVAGPLNTEAFF.

The chain has TRBV28 and TRBJ2-7, with D maybe TRBD1 (6 bases). The CDR3 is made up of 13 amino acids. Deletions cut 5 bases from V and 3 bases from J, with 11 bases between. The germline gives CDR1 MDHEN, CDR2 SYDVKM. The CDR3 loop reads CASSSTGYYEQYF. The CDR3 coding sequence is TGTGCCAGCAGTAGCACAGGGTACTACGAGCAGTACTTC.

The chain joins TRBV28 to TRBJ2-5; D possibly corresponds to TRBD1 (6 bases). The CDR3 sequence is 14 residues long. Germline-derived CDR1 and CDR2 are MDHEN and SYDVKM. V lost 4 bases, J lost 1 base, and 10 bases lay in between. CDR3 loop: CASSSGTLQETQYF. As DNA, the CDR3 is TGTGCCAGCAGTTCTGGGACACTCCAAGAGACCCAGTACTTC.

This clone was observed a handful of times. V usage is TRBV7-9 and J usage is TRBJ1-1, with unresolved D. The V gene's germline CDR1 is SEHNR and CDR2 FQNEAQ (reference sequence). This CDR3 comprises 13 residues. V lost 1 base and J lost 8, with 11 bases in between. Written as DNA, the CDR3 is TGTGCCAGCAGCTTAGTGATCCATAGGGAAGCTTTCTTT. As protein: CASSLVIHREAFF.

This chain links TRBV6-1 with TRBJ2-3, with D perhaps TRBD1 or TRBD2 (5 bases each). The length of the CDR3 is 15 residues. From germline, CDR1 is MNHNS and CDR2 SASEGT. Trimming stripped 3 bases from V and 2 bases from J, with 12 bases between. The CDR3 loop reads CASSDTGTPTDTQYF. The CDR3 nucleotides are TGTGCCAGCAGTGATACTGGGACCCCCACAGATACGCAGTATTTT.

The V gene is TRBV11-2, the J gene TRBJ1-1, with 9 bases identical to TRBD1. V gave up 3 bases and J gave up 3 bases; unmatched junction bases: 5. The CDR3 is made up of 15 amino acids. Germline-derived CDR1 and CDR2 are SGHAT and FQNNGV. The chain's CDR3 is CASSFIQGAYTEAFF. The CDR3 region has the DNA TGTGCCAGCAGCTTCATACAGGGGGCGTACACTGAAGCTTTCTTT. Using reference TRBV11-2 and TRBJ1-1 for the parts outside the CDR3, the full variable domain is EAGVAQSPRYKIIEKRQSVAFWCNPISGHATLYWYQQILGQGPKLLIQFQNNGVVDDSQLPKDRFSAERLKGVDSTLKIQPAKLEDSAVYLCASSFIQGAYTEAFFGQGTRLTVV.

The V gene is TRBV6-5, the J gene TRBJ1-2; D gene ambiguous. The ends were cut back, 4 bases at V and 8 bases at J, with 17 bases in the middle. Germline V lookup: CDR1 MNHEY, CDR2 SVGAGI. CDR3 length: 14 amino acids. CDR3 nucleotides: TGTGCCAGCAGTTCACGCCCCGCGACTAACGGCTACACCTTC. Protein product: CASSSRPATNGYTF.

This chain joins TRBV5-6 and TRBJ2-1; either TRBD1 or TRBD2 may fit D (5 bases each). The germline gives CDR1 SGHDT, CDR2 YYEEEE. The CDR3 extends over 14 amino acids. Trimming removed 4 bases from V and 3 bases from J, with 11 bases in between. The CDR3 DNA follows: TGTGCCAGCAGCACCGGGACGGTCTACAATGAGCAGTTCTTC. It encodes CASSTGTVYNEQFF.

This clone appeared a single time. This chain joins TRBV9 and TRBJ1-2; possibly TRBD1 for D (6 bases). The CDR3 has 14 amino acids. Germline CDR1 SGDLS, CDR2 YYNGEE. V was trimmed by 0 bases and J by 3 bases, leaving 9 bases between them. The CDR3 protein is CASSVVTGYYGYTF. CDR3 coding DNA: TGTGCCAGCAGCGTAGTTACAGGGTACTATGGCTACACCTTC. The full variable domain, completed using reference TRBV9 and TRBJ1-2, is DSGVTQTPKHLITATGQRVTLRCSPRSGDLSVYWYQQSLDQGLQFLIQYYNGEERAKGNILERFSAQQFPDLHSELNLSSLELGDSALYFCASSVVTGYYGYTFGSGTRLTVV.

In the case of this clone: Within the sample, other DNA sequences also encode this same CDR3. The chain recombines TRBV27 with TRBJ1-5, with D possibly being TRBD1 (5 bases). This CDR3 is 14 amino acids long. Trimming removed 5 bases from V and 3 bases from J, with 11 bases in between. The V gene's germline CDR1 is MNHEY and CDR2 SMNVEV (reference sequence). The CDR3 region is CASSLRDPNQPQHF. CDR3 nucleotide sequence: TGTGCCAGCAGTCTACGGGACCCCAATCAGCCCCAGCATTTT.

The gene calls are TRBV9 and TRBJ1-1, with unresolved D. Germline V lookup: CDR1 SGDLS, CDR2 YYNGEE. The CDR3 spans 17 residues. Between the trimmed V and J ends, which lost 3 bases and 5 bases, there was a span of 23 bases. Here the CDR3 reads CASSANPLIRIGTEAFF. CDR3 sequence (DNA): TGTGCCAGCAGCGCAAACCCCCTGATACGCATCGGGACTGAAGCTTTCTTT. Together with reference TRBV9 and TRBJ1-1, the CDR3 gives the full variable domain: DSGVTQTPKHLITATGQRVTLRCSPRSGDLSVYWYQQSLDQGLQFLIQYYNGEERAKGNILERFSAQQFPDLHSELNLSSLELGDSALYFCASSANPLIRIGTEAFFGQGTRLTVV.

The rearrangement links TRBV7-9 to TRBJ2-5; the D call may be TRBD1 or TRBD2 (7 bases each). V lost 6 bases and J lost 1, with 24 bases in between. The CDR3 spans 18 residues. The germline CDR1 and CDR2 sequences are SEHNR and FQNEAQ (reference sequence). The CDR3 is CASRGRDSLSIGQETQYF. In DNA form, the CDR3 reads TGTGCCAGCAGGGGGAGGGACAGCTTATCAATCGGCCAAGAGACCCAGTACTTC.

Details on this clone: Additional DNA sequences in this sample encode the identical CDR3. The chain links TRBV29-1 to TRBJ2-1; D may be TRBD1 or TRBD2 (7 bases each). Germline-derived CDR1 and CDR2 are SQVTM and ANQGSEA. Trimming cost V 0 bases and J 4 bases, with 16 bases left between them. The CDR3 consists of 16 residues. CDR3 nucleotides: TGCAGCGTTGAAGATAAGGGAGGGGGCACGTACAATGAGCAGTTCTTC. This gives the protein CSVEDKGGGTYNEQFF.

V and J are TRBV27 and TRBJ2-6; D not certain. Germline V gene lookup returns CDR1 MNHEY and CDR2 SMNVEV (reference sequence). This CDR3 has 16 residues. Trimming removed 4 bases at V and 0 bases at J, with 10 bases between. The CDR3 region is CASSSSWGSGANVLTF. As DNA, the CDR3 is TGTGCCAGCAGTTCCTCCTGGGGCTCTGGGGCCAACGTCCTGACTTTC.

The chain uses TRBV6-5 and TRBJ2-7, with 12 bases matching TRBD1. CDR1 is MNHEY, CDR2 SVGAGI, per germline. This CDR3 has 14 residues. Trimming cost V 7 bases and J 7 bases; bases outside gene matches: 8. CDR3 in amino acids: CASTPGQGAGEQYF. DNA for the CDR3: TGTGCCAGCACCCCGGGACAGGGGGCTGGTGAGCAGTACTTC.

This clone was seen a single time. This chain links TRBV14 with TRBJ2-7; 10 bases agree with TRBD1. The length of the CDR3 is 15 residues. Losses at the gene ends were 5 bases for V and 6 bases for J; bases not matched to a gene: 10. Germline CDR1 reads SGHDN; CDR2 reads FVKESK. The CDR3 sequence: CASSEARTGGAEQYF. CDR3 in DNA: TGTGCCAGCAGCGAAGCACGGACAGGGGGTGCCGAGCAGTACTTC.

J is TRBJ1-1 and V is TRBV5-1, with D possibly matching TRBD1 (6 bases). This CDR3 has 16 amino acids. CDR1 is SGHRS, CDR2 YFSETQ, per germline. The V and J ends lost 3 bases and 3 bases respectively, with 18 bases between them. The CDR3 loop reads CASSSMLLQGDTEAFF. CDR3 bases: TGCGCCAGCAGCTCAATGTTGTTACAGGGCGACACTGAAGCTTTCTTT.

The rearrangement links TRBV27 to TRBJ1-2; D gene uncertain. This CDR3 is built from 15 residues. V gave up 6 bases and J gave up 7 bases, with 21 bases separating them. Germline CDR1 is MNHEY and CDR2 is SMNVEV (reference sequence). The CDR3 sequence is CASSPFTGRMRGYTF. The CDR3 DNA reads as TGTGCCAGCAGCCCTTTTACCGGTCGAATGCGTGGCTACACCTTC.

The V gene is TRBV11-2, the J gene TRBJ1-3, with a weak D call TRBD1 (6 bases). Per germline, CDR1 SGHAT and CDR2 FQNNGV. This CDR3 contains 17 residues. V shed 8 bases and J shed 8 bases, with 28 bases lying between them. CDR3 residues: CASGGISGGLRQYTIYF. The CDR3 DNA follows: TGTGCCAGCGGAGGCATAAGTGGGGGGCTTCGGCAATACACCATATATTTT.

This sequence joins TRBV15 and TRBJ2-7; no reliable D call. Germline CDR1 LNHNV, CDR2 YYDKDF (reference sequence). Trimming left V 5 bases short and J 6 bases short, with 14 bases between. The CDR3 contains 13 residues. DNA for the CDR3: TGTGCCACCAGCCCGCATACGTTCCGCGAGCAGTACTTC. Translated: CATSPHTFREQYF.

This clone was detected only a few times. Within the sample, other DNA sequences also encode this same CDR3. CDR3 amino acids: CASSLGRLNTEAFF. In nucleotides, the CDR3 is TGTGCCAGCAGTTTGGGGAGACTGAACACTGAAGCTTTCTTT. The V gene is TRBV28, the J gene TRBJ1-1; D ambiguous. The germline V gene has CDR1 MDHEN and CDR2 SYDVKM. This CDR3 contains 14 residues. V was trimmed by 3 bases and J by 0 bases, leaving 8 bases between them.

The rearrangement links TRBV5-1 to TRBJ1-1; possibly TRBD1 for D (5 bases). The CDR3 runs to 16 residues. Per germline, CDR1 SGHRS and CDR2 YFSETQ. V was trimmed by 4 bases and J by 1 base, leaving 17 bases between them. CDR3 loop: CASSDPWGVPNTEAFF. Written as DNA, the CDR3 is TGCGCCAGCAGCGACCCCTGGGGGGTCCCGAACACTGAAGCTTTCTTT.

The chain employs TRBV6-5 and TRBJ2-5; D may be TRBD1 or TRBD2 (6 bases each). V was cut by 5 bases and J by 4 bases, with 14 bases left in between. Germline CDR1 and CDR2: MNHEY and SVGAGI. The CDR3 loop spans 14 amino acids. CDR3 protein: CASSHRGLRETQYF. The CDR3 DNA sequence: TGTGCCAGCAGTCACCGGGGGCTCAGAGAGACCCAGTACTTC.

The rearrangement joins TRBV11-3 to TRBJ1-3, with no clear D. The V end was cut by 1 base, the J end by 2 bases, with 3 bases between. The germline V gene has CDR1 SGHNT and CDR2 YENEEA. CDR3 length: 13 residues. The DNA for the CDR3 is TGTGCCAGCAGCTTAGTAACTGGAAACACCATATATTTT. This gives the protein CASSLVTGNTIYF.

The J gene is TRBJ1-4, the V gene TRBV4-1; D is undetermined. Looked up from germline, CDR1 is MGHRA and CDR2 is YSYEKL. The V end was cut by 5 bases, the J end by 8 bases, with 24 bases between. The CDR3 consists of 17 residues. The CDR3 DNA follows: TGCGCCAGCAGCGAACCAGGATATCTGTCCAGGAACGAAAAACTGTTTTTT. Translating it yields CASSEPGYLSRNEKLFF.

The gene calls are TRBV27 and TRBJ1-4; tentatively, D is TRBD1 (6 bases). V lost 5 bases to trimming and J lost 4 bases, with 11 bases between them. CDR3 size: 14 residues. CDR1 is MNHEY, CDR2 SMNVEV, per germline (reference sequence). For the CDR3, the DNA is TGTGCCAGCAGTCCACAGGGCGGTAATGAAAAACTGTTTTTT. It codes for CASSPQGGNEKLFF.

This chain links TRBV20-1 with TRBJ2-3, with D perhaps TRBD2 (5 bases). The V gene's germline CDR1 is DFQATT and CDR2 SNEGSKA (reference sequence). The CDR3 runs to 11 residues. The germline V and J ends were trimmed by 6 bases and 8 bases, with 12 bases remaining between them. CDR3 nucleotides: TGCAGTGCCCCAGCGGCCCGTACGCAGTATTTT. Translation gives CSAPAARTQYF.

This chain uses TRBV4-3 with TRBJ2-7; 10 nucleotides match TRBD1. Trimming removed 4 bases from V and 5 bases from J; junction bases left unmatched: 5. Germline loops: CDR1 LGHNA, CDR2 YSLEER. This CDR3 has 14 amino acids. The CDR3 here is CASSPDRGFDEQYF. The CDR3 nucleotides read TGCGCCAGCAGCCCGGACAGGGGGTTCGACGAGCAGTACTTC.

The chain carries TRBV5-5 and TRBJ2-2; a weak D match, TRBD1 (5 bases). Trimming left V 0 bases short and J 4 bases short, with 16 bases between. The CDR3 length is 17 residues. In germline, CDR1 is SGHKS, CDR2 YYEKEE (reference sequence). Here the CDR3 reads CASSLATAIRGTGELFF. CDR3 bases: TGTGCCAGCAGCTTGGCGACAGCCATCCGTGGCACCGGGGAGCTGTTTTTT.